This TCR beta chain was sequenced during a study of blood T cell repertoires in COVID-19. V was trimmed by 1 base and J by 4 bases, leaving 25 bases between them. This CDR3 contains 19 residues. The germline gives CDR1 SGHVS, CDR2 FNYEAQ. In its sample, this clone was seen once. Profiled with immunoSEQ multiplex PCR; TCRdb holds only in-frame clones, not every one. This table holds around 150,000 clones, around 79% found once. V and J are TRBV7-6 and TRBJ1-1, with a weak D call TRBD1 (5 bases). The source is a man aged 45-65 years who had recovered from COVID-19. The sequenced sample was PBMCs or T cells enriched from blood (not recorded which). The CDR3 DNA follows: TGTGCCAGCAGCTTAGTAGTGACAGATCAACCCCGTCCCCCCACTGAAGCTTTCTTT. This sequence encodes CASSLVVTDQPRPPTEAFF.